Detailed here is one T cell receptor (beta chain). These data originate in a study of CD8+CD57+ T cells in acquired aplastic anemia. CDR1 and CDR2 (germline): DFQATT, SNEGSKA (reference sequence). Trimming left V 3 bases short and J 6 bases short, with 17 bases between. CDR3 length: 14 amino acids. CD8+CD57+ cell expansion, shown by flow cytometry, had occurred in the patients selected for sequencing. TCR beta VDJ and CDR3 profiles were obtained from a genomic DNA template. TCRdb called the reads again in MiXCR, with one record for every CDR3 protein. The sample has 250,000 to 300,000 distinct CDR3 sequences, roughly 59% seen once.

The sample taken for sequencing was sorted CD4+, CD8+, or CD8+CD57+ T cells (not recorded which) from PBMCs. This TCR was recovered from a human donor with aplastic anemia. This chain uses TRBV20-1 with TRBJ1-2; the D is unclear. CDR3 sequence: CSASQGAPRNGYTF. DNA of the CDR3: TGCAGTGCTAGTCAAGGTGCCCCCCGCAATGGCTACACCTTC.